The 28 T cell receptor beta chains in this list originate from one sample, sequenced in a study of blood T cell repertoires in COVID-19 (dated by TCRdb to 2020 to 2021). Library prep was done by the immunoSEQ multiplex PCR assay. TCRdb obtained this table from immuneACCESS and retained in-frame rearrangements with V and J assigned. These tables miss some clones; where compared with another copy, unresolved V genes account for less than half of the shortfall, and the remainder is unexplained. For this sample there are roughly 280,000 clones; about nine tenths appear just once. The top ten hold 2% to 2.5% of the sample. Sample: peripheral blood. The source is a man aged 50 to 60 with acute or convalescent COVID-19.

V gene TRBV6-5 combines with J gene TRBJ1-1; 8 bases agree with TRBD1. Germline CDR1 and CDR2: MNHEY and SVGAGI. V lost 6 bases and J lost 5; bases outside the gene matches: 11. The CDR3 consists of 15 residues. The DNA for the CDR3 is TGTGCCAGCAGGGTCGGACAGGGTTTTAGTACTGAAGCTTTCTTT. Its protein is CASRVGQGFSTEAFF.

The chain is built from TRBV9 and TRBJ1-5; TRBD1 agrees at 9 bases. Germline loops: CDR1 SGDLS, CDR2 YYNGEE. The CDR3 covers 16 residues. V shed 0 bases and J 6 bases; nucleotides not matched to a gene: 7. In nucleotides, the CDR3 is TGTGCCAGCAGCGTAGGGTCCGGGACAGGGAGTCAGCCCCAGCATTTT. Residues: CASSVGSGTGSQPQHF.

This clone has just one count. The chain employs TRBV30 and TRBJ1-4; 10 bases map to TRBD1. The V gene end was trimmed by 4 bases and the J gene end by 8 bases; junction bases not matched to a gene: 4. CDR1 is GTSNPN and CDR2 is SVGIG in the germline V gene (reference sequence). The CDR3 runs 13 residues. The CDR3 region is CAWTGQGREKLFF. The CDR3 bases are TGTGCCTGGACGGGACAGGGGAGGGAAAAACTGTTTTTT.

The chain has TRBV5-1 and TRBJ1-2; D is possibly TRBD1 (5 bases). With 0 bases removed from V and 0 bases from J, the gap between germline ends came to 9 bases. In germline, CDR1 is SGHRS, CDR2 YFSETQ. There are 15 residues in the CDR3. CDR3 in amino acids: CASSLDPGTNYGYTF. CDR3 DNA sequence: TGCGCCAGCAGCTTGGATCCAGGGACTAACTATGGCTACACCTTC.

In nucleotides, the CDR3 is TGTGCCAGCATCCGCGGATTTAGGGGCAAGCAGTACTTC. It encodes CASIRGFRGKQYF. The chain combines TRBV12-3 or TRBV12-4 with TRBJ2-7, with a weak D call TRBD1 (5 bases). The CDR3 runs to 13 residues. Deletions cut 7 bases from V and 8 bases from J, with 18 bases between.

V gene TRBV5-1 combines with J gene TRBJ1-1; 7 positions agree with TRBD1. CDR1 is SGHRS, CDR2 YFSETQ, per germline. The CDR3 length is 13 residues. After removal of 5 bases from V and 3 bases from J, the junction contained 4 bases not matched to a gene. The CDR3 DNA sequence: TGCGCCAGCAGGACTACAGGGGACACTGAAGCTTTCTTT. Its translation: CASRTTGDTEAFF. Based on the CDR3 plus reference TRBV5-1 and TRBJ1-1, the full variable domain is KAGVTQTPRYLIKTRGQQVTLSCSPISGHRSVSWYQQTPGQGLQFLFEYFSETQRNKGNFPGRFSGRQFSNSRSEMNVSTLELGDSALYLCASRTTGDTEAFFGQGTRLTVV.

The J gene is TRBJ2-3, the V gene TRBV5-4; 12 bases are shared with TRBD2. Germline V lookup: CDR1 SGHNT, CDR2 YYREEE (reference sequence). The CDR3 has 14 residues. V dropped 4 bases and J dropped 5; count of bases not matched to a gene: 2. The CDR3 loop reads CASSLAGGQDTQYF. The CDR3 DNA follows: TGTGCCAGCAGCCTAGCGGGGGGGCAAGATACGCAGTATTTT.

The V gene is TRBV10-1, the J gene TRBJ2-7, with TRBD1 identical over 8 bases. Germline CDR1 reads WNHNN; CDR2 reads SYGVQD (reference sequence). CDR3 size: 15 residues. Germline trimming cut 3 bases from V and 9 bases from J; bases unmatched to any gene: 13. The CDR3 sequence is CASSDQGQAVLGQYF. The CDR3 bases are TGCGCCAGCAGTGACCAGGGACAGGCCGTTTTGGGGCAGTACTTC.

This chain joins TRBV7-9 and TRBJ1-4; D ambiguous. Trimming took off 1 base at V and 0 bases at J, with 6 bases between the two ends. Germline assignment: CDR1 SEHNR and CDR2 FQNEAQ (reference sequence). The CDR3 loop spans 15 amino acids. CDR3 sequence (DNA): TGTGCCAGCAGCTTAGGCCACACAACTAATGAAAAACTGTTTTTT. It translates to CASSLGHTTNEKLFF.

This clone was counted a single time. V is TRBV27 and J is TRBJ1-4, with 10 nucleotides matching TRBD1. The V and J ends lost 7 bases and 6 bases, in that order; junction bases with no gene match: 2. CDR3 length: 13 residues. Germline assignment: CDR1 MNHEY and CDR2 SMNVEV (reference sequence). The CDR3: CASMDRGDEKLFF. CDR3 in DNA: TGTGCCAGCATGGACAGGGGGGATGAAAAACTGTTTTTT. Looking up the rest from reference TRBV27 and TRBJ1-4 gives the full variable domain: EAQVTQNPRYLITVTGKKLTVTCSQNMNHEYMSWYRQDPGLGLRQIYYSMNVEVTDKGDVPEGYKVSRKEKRNFPLILESPSPNQTSLYFCASMDRGDEKLFFGSGTQLSVL.

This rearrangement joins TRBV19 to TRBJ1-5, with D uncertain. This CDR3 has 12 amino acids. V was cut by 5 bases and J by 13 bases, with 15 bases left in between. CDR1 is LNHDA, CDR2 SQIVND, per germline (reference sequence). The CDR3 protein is CASSSSGRSQHF. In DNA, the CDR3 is TGTGCCAGTAGTTCCTCCGGTAGAAGTCAGCATTTT.

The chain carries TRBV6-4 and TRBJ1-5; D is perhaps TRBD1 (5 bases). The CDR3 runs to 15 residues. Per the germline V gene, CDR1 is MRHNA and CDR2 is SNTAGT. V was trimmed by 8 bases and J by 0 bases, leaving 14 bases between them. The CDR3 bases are TGTGCCAGCCGCGGGACGTCGGATAGCAATCAGCCCCAGCATTTT. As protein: CASRGTSDSNQPQHF.

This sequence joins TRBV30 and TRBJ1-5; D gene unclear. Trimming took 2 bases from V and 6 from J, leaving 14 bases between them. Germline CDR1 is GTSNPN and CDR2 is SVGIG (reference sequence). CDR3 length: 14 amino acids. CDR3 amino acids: CAWSYWSRGQPQHF. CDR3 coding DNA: TGTGCCTGGAGTTATTGGAGCCGGGGTCAGCCCCAGCATTTT.

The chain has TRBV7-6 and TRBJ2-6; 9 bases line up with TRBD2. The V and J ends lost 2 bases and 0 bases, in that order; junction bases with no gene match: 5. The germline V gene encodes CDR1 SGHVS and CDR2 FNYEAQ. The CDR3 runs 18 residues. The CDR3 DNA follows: TGTGCCAGCAGCTTAAGCGGGGGGAGGGCCTCTGGGGCCAACGTCCTGACTTTC. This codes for CASSLSGGRASGANVLTF.

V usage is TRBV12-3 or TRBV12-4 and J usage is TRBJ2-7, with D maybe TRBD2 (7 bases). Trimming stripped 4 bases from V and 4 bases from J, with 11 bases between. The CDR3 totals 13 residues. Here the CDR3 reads CASSWGGGYEQYF. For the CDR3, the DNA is TGTGCCAGCAGTTGGGGGGGCGGGTACGAGCAGTACTTC.

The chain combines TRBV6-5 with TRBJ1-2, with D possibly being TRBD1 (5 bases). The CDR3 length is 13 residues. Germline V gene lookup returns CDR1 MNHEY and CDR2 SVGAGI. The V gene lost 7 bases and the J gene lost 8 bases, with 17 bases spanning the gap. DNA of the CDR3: TGTGCCAGCAAGCACGGAAGGGGTTCCGGCTACACCTTC. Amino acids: CASKHGRGSGYTF.

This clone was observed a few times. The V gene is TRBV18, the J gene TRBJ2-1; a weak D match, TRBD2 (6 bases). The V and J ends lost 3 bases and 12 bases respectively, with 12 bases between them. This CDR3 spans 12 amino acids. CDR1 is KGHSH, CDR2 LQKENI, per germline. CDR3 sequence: CASSPLGEAQFF. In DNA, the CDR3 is TGTGCCAGCTCACCCCTCGGGGAGGCGCAGTTCTTC.

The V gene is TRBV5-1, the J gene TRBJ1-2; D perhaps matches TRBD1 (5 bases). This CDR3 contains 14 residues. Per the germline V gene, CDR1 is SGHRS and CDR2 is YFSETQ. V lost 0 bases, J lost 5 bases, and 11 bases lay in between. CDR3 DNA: TGCGCCAGCAGCTTGGGGGGCGCGGGGTATGGCTACACCTTC. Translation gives CASSLGGAGYGYTF.

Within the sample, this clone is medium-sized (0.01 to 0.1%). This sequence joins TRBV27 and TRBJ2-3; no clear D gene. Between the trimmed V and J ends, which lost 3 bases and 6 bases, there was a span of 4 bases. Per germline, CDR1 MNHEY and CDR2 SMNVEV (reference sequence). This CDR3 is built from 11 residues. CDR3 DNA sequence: TGTGCCAGCAGTTTTGAGGATACGCAGTATTTT. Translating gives CASSFEDTQYF.

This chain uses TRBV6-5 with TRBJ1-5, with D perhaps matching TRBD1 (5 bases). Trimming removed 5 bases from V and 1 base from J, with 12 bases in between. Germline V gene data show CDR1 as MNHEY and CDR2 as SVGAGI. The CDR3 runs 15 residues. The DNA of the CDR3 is TGTGCCAGCAGTCCCCAGGGTTCCAGCAATCAGCCCCAGCATTTT. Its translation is CASSPQGSSNQPQHF.

The CDR3 bases are TGTGCCAGCAGCTCAGCAGTGCGCAAAGAGACCCAGTACTTC. Protein: CASSSAVRKETQYF. The gene calls are TRBV7-9 and TRBJ2-5; D is unresolved. The CDR3 totals 14 residues. V was shortened by 4 bases and J by 3 bases, with 12 bases between the two germline ends. Germline V CDR1 and CDR2: SEHNR, FQNEAQ (reference sequence). The variable domain in full, with the rest retrieved from reference TRBV7-9 and TRBJ2-5, is DTGVSQNPRHKITKRGQNVTFRCDPISEHNRLYWYRQTLGQGPEFLTYFQNEAQLEKSRLLSDRFSAERPKGSFSTLEIQRTEQGDSAMYLCASSSAVRKETQYFGPGTRLLVL.

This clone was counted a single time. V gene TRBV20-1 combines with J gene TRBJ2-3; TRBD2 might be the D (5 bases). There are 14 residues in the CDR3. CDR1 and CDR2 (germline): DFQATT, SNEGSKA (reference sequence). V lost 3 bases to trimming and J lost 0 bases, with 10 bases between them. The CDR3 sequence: CSASDRGSTDTQYF. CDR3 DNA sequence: TGCAGTGCTAGTGACCGGGGTAGCACAGATACGCAGTATTTT.

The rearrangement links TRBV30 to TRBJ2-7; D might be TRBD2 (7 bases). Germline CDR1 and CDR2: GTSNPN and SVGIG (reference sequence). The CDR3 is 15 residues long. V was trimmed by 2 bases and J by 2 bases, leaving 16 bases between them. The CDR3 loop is CAWSSRWRGPYEQYF. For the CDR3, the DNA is TGTGCCTGGAGTAGTAGGTGGCGGGGGCCCTACGAGCAGTACTTC.

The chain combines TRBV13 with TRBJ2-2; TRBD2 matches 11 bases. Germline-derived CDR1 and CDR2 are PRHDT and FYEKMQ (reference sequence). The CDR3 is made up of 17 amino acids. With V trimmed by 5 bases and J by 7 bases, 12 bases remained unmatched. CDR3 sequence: CASSPRTSGSVGGELFF. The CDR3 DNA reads TGTGCCAGCAGCCCCCGGACTAGCGGGTCCGTAGGCGGGGAGCTGTTTTTT.

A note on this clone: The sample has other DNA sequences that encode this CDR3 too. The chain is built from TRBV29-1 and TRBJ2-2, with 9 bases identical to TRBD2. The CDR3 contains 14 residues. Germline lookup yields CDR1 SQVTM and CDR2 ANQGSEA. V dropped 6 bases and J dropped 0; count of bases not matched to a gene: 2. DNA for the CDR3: TGCAGCGTGCGGGGGGGAGCGAACACCGGGGAGCTGTTTTTT. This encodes CSVRGGANTGELFF.

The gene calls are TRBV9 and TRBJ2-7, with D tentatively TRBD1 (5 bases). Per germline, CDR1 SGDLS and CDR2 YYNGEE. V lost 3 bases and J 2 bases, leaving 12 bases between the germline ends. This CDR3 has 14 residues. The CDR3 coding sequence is TGTGCCAGCAGCGCCGGCACAGGAACCTACGAGCAGTACTTC. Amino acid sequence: CASSAGTGTYEQYF.

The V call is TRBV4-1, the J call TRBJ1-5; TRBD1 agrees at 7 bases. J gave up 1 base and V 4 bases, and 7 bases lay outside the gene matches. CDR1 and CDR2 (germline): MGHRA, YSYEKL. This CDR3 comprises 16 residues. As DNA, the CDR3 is TGCGCCAGCAGCCCGAGGCAGGGGGTAAGCAATCAGCCCCAGCATTTT. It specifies CASSPRQGVSNQPQHF.

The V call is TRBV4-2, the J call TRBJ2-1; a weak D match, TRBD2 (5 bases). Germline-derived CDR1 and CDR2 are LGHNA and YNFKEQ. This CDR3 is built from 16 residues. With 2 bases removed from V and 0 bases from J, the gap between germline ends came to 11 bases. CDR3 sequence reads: CASSQFPGISYNEQFF. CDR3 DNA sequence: TGTGCCAGCAGCCAATTCCCGGGAATCTCCTACAATGAGCAGTTCTTC.